The clone carrying this T cell receptor (beta chain) has just a few counts. Its antigen is currently unknown. The sample belongs to a study of CD8 T cells in ankylosing spondylitis. Findings and caveats of the study: The authors reported significant enrichment of disease-linked clones in matched ankylosing spondylitis synovial fluid.

Generation of TCR beta libraries employed quantitative 5'-RACE incorporating molecular barcodes. TCRdb re-analysed the 5' RACE reads in MiXCR, keeping a single row per CDR3 protein. The sample holds around 300,000 distinct CDR3 sequences, less than 25% seen once. Trimming pared 2 bases from V and 0 bases from J, leaving 14 bases between. Germline V gene data show CDR1 as MNHEY and CDR2 as SVGAGI. The CDR3 consists of 16 residues. Input material: blood, either unsorted or a sorted T cell fraction (not recorded which). The chain joins TRBV6-5 to TRBJ2-7; the D gene is possibly TRBD2 (6 bases). The receptor comes from a female donor with ankylosing spondylitis or in good health (not recorded which). CDR3 sequence (DNA): TGTGCCAGCAGTTACGCGGGACCATCCGGCTCCTACGAGCAGTACTTC. The encoded protein is CASSYAGPSGSYEQYF.